Here is one TCR beta chain with its context. Its antigen is undetermined. A much larger clonotype is one base distant, so this may be a read error. The entry originates in a study of metastatic and nonmetastatic thyroid tumors. From the PCR reads, TCRdb re-called clones with MiXCR. The sample has more than 35,000 clones; about 13% are singletons. Study conclusions and caveats: Reports indicated that malignant thyroid tumors showed significantly higher TCR beta diversity than benign nodules did, in blood and tumor.

All patients were untreated before thyroid surgery. V lost 5 bases to trimming and J lost 4 bases; unmatched junction nucleotides: 7. From germline, CDR1 is SGHNT and CDR2 YYREEE (reference sequence). This CDR3 comprises 15 residues. The specimen was blood. This chain uses TRBV5-4 with TRBJ2-1; TRBD1 matches 9 bases. The source is a female donor with papillary thyroid cancer or a benign thyroid nodule (not recorded which). Some clones in this sample may be carry-over from other donors' samples. CDR3 nucleotides: TGTGCCAGCAGTCAGGGACAGGGCCCTTACAATGAGCAGTTCTTC. Translating it yields CASSQGQGPYNEQFF.